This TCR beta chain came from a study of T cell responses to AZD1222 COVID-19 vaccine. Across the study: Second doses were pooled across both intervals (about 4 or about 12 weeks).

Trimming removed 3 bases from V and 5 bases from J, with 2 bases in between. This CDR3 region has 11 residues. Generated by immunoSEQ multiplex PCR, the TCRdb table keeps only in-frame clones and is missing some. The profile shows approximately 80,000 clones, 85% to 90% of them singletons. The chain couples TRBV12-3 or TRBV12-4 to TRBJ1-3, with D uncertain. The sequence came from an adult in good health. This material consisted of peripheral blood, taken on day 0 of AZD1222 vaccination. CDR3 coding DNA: TGTGCCAGCAGTTTTCGAAACACCATATATTTT. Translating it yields CASSFRNTIYF.